Listed here is a single T cell receptor beta chain. In Seattle, patients joined the study during active infection and were tracked longitudinally. Per the original methods: Estimated nucleated cell counts came from reference gene primer amplification. The repertoire was sequenced with immunoSEQ multiplex PCR; TCRdb's copy has only in-frame clones and lacks some. V, J and clone size are taken as reported in that table, and D and trimming were inferred from the DNA itself. The sample holds 100,000 to 150,000 clones, around 85% seen once. This specimen belongs to a study of blood T cell repertoires in COVID-19. Study-wide background: Whether acute or convalescent, the COVID-19 samples came from the United States, Italy and Spain. T cells, B-cell-depleted T cells, or PBMCs supplied cDNA or gDNA.

Per germline, CDR1 MNHEY and CDR2 SVGAGI. There are 13 residues in the CDR3. V lost 6 bases, J lost 5 bases, and 4 bases stayed unmatched. Sequencing was performed on peripheral blood. This sequence was found in a woman older than 75 with COVID-19, enrolled during active disease. The chain uses TRBV6-5 and TRBJ2-1, with TRBD1 matching 7 bases. CDR3 region: CASRGDRHNEQFF. The DNA for the CDR3 is TGTGCCAGCAGGGGGGACAGACACAATGAGCAGTTCTTC.